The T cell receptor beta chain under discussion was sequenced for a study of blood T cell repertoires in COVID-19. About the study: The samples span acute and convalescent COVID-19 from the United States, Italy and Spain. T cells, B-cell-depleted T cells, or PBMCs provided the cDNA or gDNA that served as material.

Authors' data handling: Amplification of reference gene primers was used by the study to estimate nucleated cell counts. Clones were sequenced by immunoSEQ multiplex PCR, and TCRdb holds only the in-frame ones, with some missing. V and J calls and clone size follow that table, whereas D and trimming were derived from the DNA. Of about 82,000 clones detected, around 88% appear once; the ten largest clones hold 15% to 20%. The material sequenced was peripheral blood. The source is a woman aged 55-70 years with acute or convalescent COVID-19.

CDR3 loop: CASSQVTTGATEAFF. For the CDR3, the DNA is TGTGCCAGCAGCCAAGTCACAACAGGGGCCACTGAAGCTTTCTTT. This chain uses TRBV4-2 with TRBJ1-1; TRBD1 matches at 7 bases. The germline gives CDR1 LGHNA, CDR2 YNFKEQ. V shed 1 base, J shed 4 bases, and the junction held 6 bases outside the gene matches. The CDR3 extends over 15 amino acids.